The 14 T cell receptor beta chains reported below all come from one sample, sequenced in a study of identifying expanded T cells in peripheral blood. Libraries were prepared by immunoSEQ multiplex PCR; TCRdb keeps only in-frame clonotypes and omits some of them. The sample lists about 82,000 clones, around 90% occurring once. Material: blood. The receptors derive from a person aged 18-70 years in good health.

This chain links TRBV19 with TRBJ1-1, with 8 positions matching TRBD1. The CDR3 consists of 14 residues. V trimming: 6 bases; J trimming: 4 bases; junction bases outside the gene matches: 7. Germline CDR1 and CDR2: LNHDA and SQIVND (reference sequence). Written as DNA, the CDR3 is TGTGCCAGTAGGACCTGGACAGGGCGCACTGAAGCTTTCTTT. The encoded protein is CASRTWTGRTEAFF. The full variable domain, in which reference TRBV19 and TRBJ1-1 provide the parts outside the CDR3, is DGGITQSPKYLFRKEGQNVTLSCEQNLNHDAMYWYRQDPGQGLRLIYYSQIVNDFQKGDIAEGYSVSREKKESFPLTVTSAQKNPTAFYLCASRTWTGRTEAFFGQGTRLTVV.

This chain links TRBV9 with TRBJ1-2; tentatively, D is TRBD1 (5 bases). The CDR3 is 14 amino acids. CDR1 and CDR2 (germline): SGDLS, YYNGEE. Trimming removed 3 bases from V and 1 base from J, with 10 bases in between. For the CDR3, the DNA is TGTGCCAGCAGCGGGGGGTCTCGTAACTATGGCTACACCTTC. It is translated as CASSGGSRNYGYTF. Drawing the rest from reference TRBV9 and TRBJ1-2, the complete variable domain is DSGVTQTPKHLITATGQRVTLRCSPRSGDLSVYWYQQSLDQGLQFLIQYYNGEERAKGNILERFSAQQFPDLHSELNLSSLELGDSALYFCASSGGSRNYGYTFGSGTRLTVV.

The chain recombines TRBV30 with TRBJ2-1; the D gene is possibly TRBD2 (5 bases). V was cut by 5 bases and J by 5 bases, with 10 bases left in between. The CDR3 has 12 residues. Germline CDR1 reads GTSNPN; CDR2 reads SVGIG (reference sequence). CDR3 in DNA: TGTGCCTGGGGGGTGGAGGACAATGAGCAGTTCTTC. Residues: CAWGVEDNEQFF.

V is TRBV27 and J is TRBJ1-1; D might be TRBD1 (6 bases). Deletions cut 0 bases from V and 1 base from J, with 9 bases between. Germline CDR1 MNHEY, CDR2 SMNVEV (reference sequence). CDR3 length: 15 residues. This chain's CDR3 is CASSLSEDRNTEAFF. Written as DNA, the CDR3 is TGTGCCAGCAGTTTATCGGAGGACAGGAACACTGAAGCTTTCTTT.

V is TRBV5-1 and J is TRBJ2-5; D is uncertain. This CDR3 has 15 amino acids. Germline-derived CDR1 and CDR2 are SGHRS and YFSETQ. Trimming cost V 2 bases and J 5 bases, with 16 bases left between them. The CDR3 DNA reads TGCGCCAGCAGCTTATACGGCAGTCCTCAGGAGACCCAGTACTTC. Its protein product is CASSLYGSPQETQYF.

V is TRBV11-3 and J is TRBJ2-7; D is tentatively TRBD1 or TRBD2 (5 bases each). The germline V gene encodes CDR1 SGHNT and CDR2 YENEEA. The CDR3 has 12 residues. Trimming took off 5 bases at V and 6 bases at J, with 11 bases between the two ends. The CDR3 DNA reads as TGTGCCAGCAGCCCTCAGGGACGCGAGCAGTACTTC. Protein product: CASSPQGREQYF.

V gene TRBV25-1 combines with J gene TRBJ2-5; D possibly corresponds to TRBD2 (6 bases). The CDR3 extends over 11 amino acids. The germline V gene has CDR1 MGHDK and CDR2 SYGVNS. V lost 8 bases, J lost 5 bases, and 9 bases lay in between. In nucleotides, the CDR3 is TGTGCCAGCGGTGCGGGGGAGACCCAGTACTTC. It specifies CASGAGETQYF. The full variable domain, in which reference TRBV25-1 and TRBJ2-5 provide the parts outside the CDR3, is EADIYQTPRYLVIGTGKKITLECSQTMGHDKMYWYQQDPGMELHLIHYSYGVNSTEKGDLSSESTVSRIRTEHFPLTLESARPSHTSQYLCASGAGETQYFGPGTRLLVL.

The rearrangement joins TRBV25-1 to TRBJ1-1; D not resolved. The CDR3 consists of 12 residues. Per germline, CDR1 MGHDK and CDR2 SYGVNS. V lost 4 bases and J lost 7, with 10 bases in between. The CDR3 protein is CASSVGLVEAFF. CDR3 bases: TGTGCCAGCAGTGTAGGGCTGGTTGAAGCTTTCTTT.

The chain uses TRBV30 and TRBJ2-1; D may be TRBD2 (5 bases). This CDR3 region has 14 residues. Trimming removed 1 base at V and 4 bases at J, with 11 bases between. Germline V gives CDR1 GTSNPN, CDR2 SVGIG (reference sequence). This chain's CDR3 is CAWSESTTYNEQFF. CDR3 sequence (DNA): TGTGCCTGGAGTGAATCGACTACGTACAATGAGCAGTTCTTC. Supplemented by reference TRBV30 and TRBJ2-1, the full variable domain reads SQTIHQWPATLVQPVGSPLSLECTVEGTSNPNLYWYRQAAGRGLQLLFYSVGIGQISSEVPQNLSASRPQDRQFILSSKKLLLSDSGFYLCAWSESTTYNEQFFGPGTRLTVL.

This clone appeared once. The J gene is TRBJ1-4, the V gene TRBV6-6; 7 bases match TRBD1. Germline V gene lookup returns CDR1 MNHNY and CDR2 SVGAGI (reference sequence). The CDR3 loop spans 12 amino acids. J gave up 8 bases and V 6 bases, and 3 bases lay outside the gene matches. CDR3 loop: CASSTGAEKLFF. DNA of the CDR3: TGTGCCAGCAGCACAGGGGCGGAAAAACTGTTTTTT.

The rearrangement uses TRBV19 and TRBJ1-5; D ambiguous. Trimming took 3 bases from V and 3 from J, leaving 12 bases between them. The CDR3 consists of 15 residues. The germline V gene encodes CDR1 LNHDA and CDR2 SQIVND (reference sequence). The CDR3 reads CASSISFQDNQPQHF. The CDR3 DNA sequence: TGTGCCAGTAGTATTAGTTTCCAGGACAATCAGCCCCAGCATTTT.

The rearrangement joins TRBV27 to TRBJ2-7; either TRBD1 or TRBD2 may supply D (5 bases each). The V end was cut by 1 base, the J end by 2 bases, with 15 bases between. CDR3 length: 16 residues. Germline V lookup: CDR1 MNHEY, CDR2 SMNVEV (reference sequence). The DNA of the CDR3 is TGTGCCAGCAGTTTATACACCGGGGCCCCGGCCTACGAGCAGTACTTC. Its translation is CASSLYTGAPAYEQYF.

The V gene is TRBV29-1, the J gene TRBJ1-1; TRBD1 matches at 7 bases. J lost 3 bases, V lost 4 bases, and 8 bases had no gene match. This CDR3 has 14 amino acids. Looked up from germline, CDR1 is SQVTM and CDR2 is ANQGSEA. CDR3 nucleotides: TGCAGCGTTGGGGGAGACAGGGAAGACACTGAAGCTTTCTTT. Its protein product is CSVGGDREDTEAFF.

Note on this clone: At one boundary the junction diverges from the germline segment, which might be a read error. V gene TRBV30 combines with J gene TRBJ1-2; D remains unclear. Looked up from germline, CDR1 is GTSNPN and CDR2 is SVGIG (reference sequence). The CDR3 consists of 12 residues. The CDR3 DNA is TGTGCCTGGACCCCGGCGGGCTATGGCCACACCTTC. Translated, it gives CAWTPAGYGHTF. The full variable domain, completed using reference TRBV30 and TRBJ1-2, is SQTIHQWPATLVQPVGSPLSLECTVEGTSNPNLYWYRQAAGRGLQLLFYSVGIGQISSEVPQNLSASRPQDRQFILSSKKLLLSDSGFYLCAWTPAGYGHTFGSGTRLTVV.